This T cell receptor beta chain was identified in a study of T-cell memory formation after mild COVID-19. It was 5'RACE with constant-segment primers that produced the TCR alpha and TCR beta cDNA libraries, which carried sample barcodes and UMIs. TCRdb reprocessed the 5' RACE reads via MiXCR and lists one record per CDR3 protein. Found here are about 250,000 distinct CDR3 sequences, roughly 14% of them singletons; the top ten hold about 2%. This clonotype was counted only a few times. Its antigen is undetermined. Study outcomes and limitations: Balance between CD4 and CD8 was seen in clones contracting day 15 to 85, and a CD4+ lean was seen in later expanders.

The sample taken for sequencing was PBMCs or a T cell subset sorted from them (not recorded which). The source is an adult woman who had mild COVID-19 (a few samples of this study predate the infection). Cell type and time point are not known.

The CDR3 region is CASSFLAGVAKNIQYF. The CDR3 DNA reads as TGTGCCAGCAGCTTTCTAGCGGGTGTTGCCAAAAACATTCAGTACTTC. V and J are TRBV12-3 or TRBV12-4 and TRBJ2-4; 8 bases are shared with TRBD2. The CDR3 contains 16 residues. Losses at the gene ends were 6 bases for V and 1 base for J; bases not matched to a gene: 8.